Below, 2 T cell receptor beta chains from the same sample are listed, as sequenced in a study of blood T cell repertoires in COVID-19. The repertoire was sequenced with immunoSEQ multiplex PCR; TCRdb's copy has only in-frame clones and lacks some. The sample has 25,000 to 30,000 clones, just under 95% seen once. Sequenced: peripheral blood. The receptors were gathered from a woman in her 70s with COVID-19, enrolled during active disease.

This chain links TRBV28 with TRBJ1-6; tentative D call: TRBD1 (6 bases). Trimming left V 3 bases short and J 7 bases short, with 13 bases between. Per germline, CDR1 MDHEN and CDR2 SYDVKM. This CDR3 is 15 amino acids long. The CDR3 nucleotides are TGTGCCAGCAGTTTCGACAGGCTCCTAAATTCACCCCTCCACTTT. It yields the protein CASSFDRLLNSPLHF.

The chain joins TRBV19 to TRBJ1-2, with 9 bases lining up with TRBD1. V was clipped by 4 bases and J by 8 bases; unmatched bases: 8. CDR3 size: 14 residues. The germline V gene has CDR1 LNHDA and CDR2 SQIVND (reference sequence). CDR3 sequence: CASSTTGQGKGYTF. CDR3 in DNA: TGTGCCAGTAGTACTACGGGACAGGGCAAAGGCTACACCTTC.